This T cell receptor beta chain was profiled in a study of blood T cell repertoires in COVID-19. Study summary: The study drew acute and convalescent COVID-19 samples from the United States, Italy and Spain. Sample material is recorded as cDNA or gDNA derived from T cells, B-cell-depleted T cells, or PBMCs.

Only a few counts were recorded for this clone. The CDR3 is 16 residues long. Germline V gives CDR1 SEHNR, CDR2 FQNEAQ (reference sequence). Trimming took 5 bases from V and 0 from J; bases not matched to a gene: 6. Here immunoSEQ multiplex PCR was the method, and the copy in TCRdb shows in-frame clones only, minus some. The table includes roughly 53,000 clones, about 85% detected once. This TCR was recovered from a man aged 40-49 years with active COVID-19. The V call is TRBV7-9, the J call TRBJ2-1, with 8 bases identical to TRBD2. Sequencing was performed on peripheral blood. The CDR3 DNA sequence: TGTGCCAGCAGCGTCTACAGCGGGAGCTCCTACAATGAGCAGTTCTTC. Its translation: CASSVYSGSSYNEQFF.